These T cell receptor beta chains were read from a single sample in a study of blood T cell repertoires in COVID-19. The method was immunoSEQ multiplex PCR; TCRdb's version includes in-frame clones alone and lacks a portion of them. The data contain approximately 70,000 clones, about 89% of them singletons. The sample was peripheral blood. These TCRs come from a woman between 55 and 75 years old with acute or convalescent COVID-19. Each CDR3 is given with its conserved first and last residue. D genes are given only for firm matches. Clone sizes are given selectively: once, few, many, or a class where the clone is expanded.

d_call,v_call,clone_size,j_call,cdr3_aa,cdr3_nt
NA,TRBV6-5,NA,TRBJ1-2,CASSYRRGNYGYTF,TGTGCCAGCAGTTATCGGCGGGGGAACTATGGCTACACCTTC
TRBD1,TRBV9,NA,TRBJ2-2,CASSAQFKDRGHANTGELFF,TGTGCCAGCAGCGCTCAGTTCAAGGACAGGGGTCACGCGAACACCGGGGAGCTGTTTTTT
TRBD2,TRBV7-6,NA,TRBJ2-3,CASTVGGGGTDTQYF,TGTGCCAGCACCGTCGGCGGGGGAGGTACAGATACGCAGTATTTT
NA,TRBV5-5,NA,TRBJ1-4,CASSLVGTNEKLFF,TGTGCCAGCAGCTTAGTCGGGACTAATGAAAAACTGTTTTTT
NA,TRBV3-1/TRBV3-2,NA,TRBJ1-6,CASSQDRRGGPDNSPLHF,TGTGCCAGCAGCCAAGATCGTCGCGGGGGACCAGATAATTCACCCCTCCACTTT
NA,TRBV7-8,NA,TRBJ1-5,CASSLAPPGNQPQHF,TGTGCCAGCAGCTTAGCACCCCCAGGCAATCAGCCCCAGCATTTT
TRBD1,TRBV5-1,NA,TRBJ2-7,CASSWGQGGEQYF,TGCGCCAGCAGCTGGGGACAGGGTGGCGAGCAGTACTTC
TRBD2,TRBV28,NA,TRBJ2-5,CASSLSYIGAGGNQETQYF,TGTGCCAGCAGTTTATCCTATATCGGGGCGGGGGGTAACCAAGAGACCCAGTACTTC
TRBD1,TRBV5-4,NA,TRBJ1-2,CASSPRTGGAGGYTF,TGTGCCAGCAGCCCTCGGACAGGGGGCGCGGGCGGCTACACCTTC
TRBD2,TRBV2,NA,TRBJ2-5,CASSVAGGSSGTQYF,TGTGCCAGCAGTGTAGCGGGGGGGTCCTCCGGGACCCAGTACTTC
TRBD2,TRBV29-1,NA,TRBJ2-1,CSAPRGGGAYNEQFF,TGCAGCGCTCCTCGGGGCGGGGGGGCCTACAATGAGCAGTTCTTC
NA,TRBV7-6,NA,TRBJ2-5,CASSLRLARETQYF,TGTGCCAGCAGCTTACGGCTAGCGAGAGAGACCCAGTACTTC
TRBD1,TRBV6-6,NA,TRBJ1-3,CASKDRGPGNTIYF,TGTGCCAGCAAGGACAGGGGGCCTGGAAACACCATATATTTT
NA,TRBV7-2,NA,TRBJ2-5,CASSVGPEETQYF,TGTGCCAGCAGCGTGGGGCCGGAAGAGACCCAGTACTTC
NA,TRBV7-9,NA,TRBJ2-3,CASSFSFSEDTQYF,TGTGCCAGCAGCTTTAGTTTCTCCGAGGATACGCAGTATTTT
NA,TRBV6-1,NA,TRBJ2-2,CASSGPKVSDYSGELFF,TGTGCCAGCAGTGGGCCTAAAGTTAGCGATTACTCCGGGGAGCTGTTTTTT
NA,TRBV18,NA,TRBJ2-5,CASREAGEETQYF,TGTGCCAGCCGTGAGGCAGGGGAAGAGACCCAGTACTTC
NA,TRBV5-1,NA,TRBJ1-1,CASSVQGRPNTEAFF,TGCGCCAGCAGCGTACAGGGTCGGCCGAACACTGAAGCTTTCTTT
NA,TRBV30,NA,TRBJ1-1,CAWRDKGFKGTEAFF,TGTGCCTGGAGAGACAAGGGTTTTAAGGGGACTGAAGCTTTCTTT
NA,TRBV7-2,NA,TRBJ2-5,CASSRRITEQETQYF,TGTGCCAGCAGCCGGCGGATCACCGAACAAGAGACCCAGTACTTC
NA,TRBV5-1,NA,TRBJ1-1,CASILSPGEQRTEAFF,TGCGCCAGCATCCTAAGCCCCGGGGAGCAAAGGACTGAAGCTTTCTTT
NA,TRBV6-5,NA,TRBJ1-3,CASSVKRRSGNTIYF,TGTGCCAGCAGCGTGAAGCGCCGCTCTGGAAACACCATATATTTT
TRBD1,TRBV19,NA,TRBJ1-5,CASSIDTTGSNQPQHF,TGTGCCAGTAGTATAGACACGACAGGGAGCAATCAGCCCCAGCATTTT
NA,TRBV21-1,NA,TRBJ2-2,CASSSGAMNTGELFF,TGTGCCAGCAGCTCGGGAGCCATGAACACCGGGGAGCTGTTTTTT
TRBD1,TRBV7-6,NA,TRBJ1-5,CASSIRSGGMSPQHF,TGTGCCAGCAGCATCCGTTCAGGGGGCATGTCGCCCCAGCATTTT
NA,TRBV12-3/TRBV12-4,NA,TRBJ2-7,CASSRDNYEQYF,TGTGCCAGCAGCCGGGACAACTACGAGCAGTACTTC
NA,TRBV3-1/TRBV3-2,NA,TRBJ1-1,CASSQEAANTEAFF,TGTGCCAGCAGCCAAGAGGCGGCGAACACTGAAGCTTTCTTT
TRBD1,TRBV25-1,NA,TRBJ1-2,CASSAVTGFYGYTF,TGTGCCAGCAGTGCGGTGACAGGGTTCTATGGCTACACCTTC
TRBD2,TRBV19,few,TRBJ2-7,CASSIAVLNPGLPYEQYF,TGTGCCAGTAGTATAGCGGTCCTAAACCCGGGACTACCCTACGAGCAGTACTTC
TRBD1,TRBV28,once,TRBJ2-5,CASSRTGQETQYF,TGTGCCAGCAGTCGGACAGGCCAAGAGACCCAGTACTTC
TRBD1,TRBV5-1,NA,TRBJ1-1,CASQLGRRQGANTEAFF,TGCGCCAGTCAGCTTGGACGCAGACAGGGGGCGAACACTGAAGCTTTCTTT
TRBD1,TRBV14,NA,TRBJ1-1,CASSHRTGVGIGTEAFF,TGTGCCAGCAGCCATAGGACAGGGGTAGGGATCGGCACTGAAGCTTTCTTT
NA,TRBV3-1/TRBV3-2,NA,TRBJ1-5,CASSQESASGPQHF,TGTGCCAGCAGCCAAGAGTCGGCCTCGGGGCCCCAGCATTTT
TRBD1,TRBV18,NA,TRBJ2-1,CASSEPGQGYNEQFF,TGTGCCAGCTCGGAACCGGGACAGGGATACAATGAGCAGTTCTTC
TRBD2,TRBV30,NA,TRBJ2-7,CAWGNRGERGPEQYF,TGTGCCTGGGGGAATCGGGGGGAGCGGGGCCCCGAGCAGTACTTC
NA,TRBV7-9,NA,TRBJ2-2,CASSFRGRPGELFF,TGTGCCAGCAGCTTCAGGGGCCGACCCGGGGAGCTGTTTTTT
TRBD2,TRBV28,medium-sized,TRBJ2-3,CASSSVTSSKGWAQYF,TGTGCCAGCAGTTCCGTGACTAGCTCGAAGGGATGGGCGCAGTATTTT
TRBD2,TRBV5-4,NA,TRBJ2-1,CASSLGGLAGVNEQFF,TGTGCCAGCAGCTTGGGTGGACTAGCGGGGGTCAATGAGCAGTTCTTC
NA,TRBV18,NA,TRBJ2-3,CASSPPSVGTDTQYF,TGTGCCAGCTCACCACCTAGCGTCGGCACAGATACGCAGTATTTT
TRBD1,TRBV2,once,TRBJ1-2,CASRGWDRNYGYTF,TGTGCCAGCAGAGGTTGGGACAGAAACTATGGCTACACCTTC
TRBD2,TRBV6-5,NA,TRBJ2-1,CASSYSGGGPSGEQFF,TGTGCCAGCAGTTACTCGGGCGGGGGGCCTTCGGGTGAGCAGTTCTTC
NA,TRBV7-9,NA,TRBJ2-2,CASSLDTNTGELFF,TGTGCCAGCAGCTTAGACACCAACACCGGGGAGCTGTTTTTT